This T cell receptor (beta chain) was observed in a study of technical replicates of blood from several donors. Sequenced by immunoSEQ multiplex PCR; TCRdb stores in-frame clones only, minus some. The sample contains about 82,000 clones, around 96% of which appear only once. Sample: T cells isolated from PBMCs. The receptor's source is a human donor in good health.

The CDR3 DNA reads as TGTGCCAGCTCTGGAGGGAGGGAGACCCAGTACTTC. Translated: CASSGGRETQYF. This chain joins TRBV6-5 and TRBJ2-5; tentatively, D is TRBD2 (6 bases). The CDR3 loop spans 12 amino acids. Germline V CDR1 and CDR2: MNHEY, SVGAGI. V was pared by 8 bases and J by 5 bases, with 12 bases between.